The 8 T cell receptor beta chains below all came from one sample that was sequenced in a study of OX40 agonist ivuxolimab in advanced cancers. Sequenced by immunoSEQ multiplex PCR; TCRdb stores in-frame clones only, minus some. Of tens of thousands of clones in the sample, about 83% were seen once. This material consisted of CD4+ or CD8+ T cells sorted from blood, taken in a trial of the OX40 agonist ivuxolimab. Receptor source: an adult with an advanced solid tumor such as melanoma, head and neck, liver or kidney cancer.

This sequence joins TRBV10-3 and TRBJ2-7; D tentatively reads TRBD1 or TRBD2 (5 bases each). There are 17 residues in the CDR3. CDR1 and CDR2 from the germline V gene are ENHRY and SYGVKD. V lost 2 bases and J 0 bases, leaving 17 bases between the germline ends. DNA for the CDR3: TGTGCCATCAGTGAGGGGGGTGCAGGCGCGAGCTCCTACGAGCAGTACTTC. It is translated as CAISEGGAGASSYEQYF.

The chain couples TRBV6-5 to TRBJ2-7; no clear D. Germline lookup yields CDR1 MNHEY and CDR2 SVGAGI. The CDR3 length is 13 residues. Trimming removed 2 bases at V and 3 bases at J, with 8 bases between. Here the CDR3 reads CASSYGNNYEQYF. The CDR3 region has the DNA TGTGCCAGCAGTTACGGCAACAACTACGAGCAGTACTTC.

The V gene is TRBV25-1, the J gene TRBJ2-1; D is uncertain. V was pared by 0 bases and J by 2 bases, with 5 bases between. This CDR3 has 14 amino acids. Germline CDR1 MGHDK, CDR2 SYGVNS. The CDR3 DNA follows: TGTGCCAGCAGTGAATACGGAACCTACAATGAGCAGTTCTTC. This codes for CASSEYGTYNEQFF.

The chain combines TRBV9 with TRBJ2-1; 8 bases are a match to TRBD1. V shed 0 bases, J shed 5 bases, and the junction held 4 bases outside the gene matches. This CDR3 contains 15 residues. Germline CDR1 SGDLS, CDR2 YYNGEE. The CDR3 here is CASSVGDRMDNEQFF. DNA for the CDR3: TGTGCCAGCAGCGTAGGGGACAGGATGGACAATGAGCAGTTCTTC.

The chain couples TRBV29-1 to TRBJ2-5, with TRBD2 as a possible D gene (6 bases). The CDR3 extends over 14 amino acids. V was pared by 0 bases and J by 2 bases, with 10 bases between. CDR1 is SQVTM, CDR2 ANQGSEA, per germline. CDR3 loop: CSVEDPGEQETQYF. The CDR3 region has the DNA TGCAGCGTTGAAGATCCGGGGGAACAAGAGACCCAGTACTTC.

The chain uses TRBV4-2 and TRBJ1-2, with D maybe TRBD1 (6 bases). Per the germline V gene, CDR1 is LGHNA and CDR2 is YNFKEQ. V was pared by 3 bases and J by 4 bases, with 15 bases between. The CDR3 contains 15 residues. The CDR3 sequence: CASSHPPGVPYGYTF. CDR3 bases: TGTGCCAGCAGCCACCCGCCAGGGGTCCCCTATGGCTACACCTTC.

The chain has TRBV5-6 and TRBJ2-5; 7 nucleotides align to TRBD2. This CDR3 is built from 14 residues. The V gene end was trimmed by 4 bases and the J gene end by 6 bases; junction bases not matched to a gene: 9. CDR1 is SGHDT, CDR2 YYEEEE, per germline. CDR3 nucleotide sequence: TGTGCCAGCAGCCCGAACTGGGGGGGACAGACCCAGTACTTC. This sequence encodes CASSPNWGGQTQYF.

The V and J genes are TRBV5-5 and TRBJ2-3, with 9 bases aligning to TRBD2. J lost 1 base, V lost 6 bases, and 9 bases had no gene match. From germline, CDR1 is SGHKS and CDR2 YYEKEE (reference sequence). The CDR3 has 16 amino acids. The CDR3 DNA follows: TGTGCCAGCATCTCTAGCGGGAAAAGAGGCACAGATACGCAGTATTTT. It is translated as CASISSGKRGTDTQYF.